Listed below are T cell receptor beta chains from one sample, sequenced in a study of radiation and T cells in renal cell carcinoma. Some clones are missing from TCRdb's copy, which holds only in-frame ones; the method was immunoSEQ multiplex PCR. Of 150,000 to 200,000 clones in the sample, about nine tenths were seen once. The material sequenced was blood, taken from a patient whose treatment included radiotherapy and nephrectomy. Source of these receptors: a woman in her forties or fifties with renal cell carcinoma. The CDR3 runs from the conserved cysteine through the conserved F or W. The order of the fields is J gene, D gene, V gene, clone size, CDR3 protein, CDR3 DNA. A D gene is named only where the DNA matches it firmly. Rows give clone size only sometimes, using once, few, many, or a class for an expanded clone.

TRBJ1-6 NA TRBV5-8 once CASSPQGGALNSPLHF TGTGCCAGCAGCCCCCAGGGCGGGGCTCTCAATTCACCCCTCCACTTT
TRBJ1-5 NA TRBV19 NA CASSDQVVGAVPTYF TGTGCCAGTAGTGATCAAGTTGTGGGGGCGGTCCCGACCTATTTT
TRBJ2-5 NA TRBV15 once CATSRGGAAQETQYF TGTGCCACCAGCAGAGGCGGGGCGGCCCAAGAGACCCAGTACTTC
TRBJ2-5 NA TRBV30 NA CAWSQGQETQYF TGTGCCTGGAGCCAGGGGCAAGAGACCCAGTACTTC
TRBJ2-7 TRBD1 TRBV7-9 NA CASSATGQGSHEQYF TGTGCCAGCAGCGCAACGGGACAGGGTTCCCACGAGCAGTACTTC
TRBJ1-1 NA TRBV28 NA CASSLGVNTEAFF TGTGCCAGCAGTCTCGGGGTCAACACTGAAGCTTTCTTT
TRBJ2-3 NA TRBV6-1 NA CASLRDTSTDTQYF TGTGCCAGCCTCCGGGACACCAGCACAGATACGCAGTATTTT
TRBJ2-5 TRBD2 TRBV7-2 NA CASSLRAGRETQYF TGTGCCAGCAGCCTCCGAGCGGGGAGGGAGACCCAGTACTTC
TRBJ1-1 NA TRBV7-6 NA CASSRRALGVTEAFF TGTGCCAGCAGCCGCCGGGCCTTGGGGGTGACTGAAGCTTTCTTT
TRBJ2-7 NA TRBV18 NA CASSPPVTVSYEQYF TGTGCCAGCTCACCTCCAGTTACAGTCTCCTACGAGCAGTACTTC
TRBJ1-2 NA TRBV29-1 NA CSVEWTTGGYTF TGCAGCGTTGAATGGACGACGGGAGGCTACACCTTC
TRBJ2-7 NA TRBV6-5 NA CASSQLARKGEQYF TGTGCCAGCAGCCAGCTAGCGCGGAAGGGAGAGCAGTACTTC
TRBJ2-7 TRBD1 TRBV6-1 NA CASSEVGQAYEQYF TGTGCCAGCAGTGAAGTTGGACAGGCCTACGAGCAGTACTTC
TRBJ1-1 TRBD1 TRBV10-1 once CASSESRWDRATEAFF TGCGCCAGCAGTGAGTCAAGGTGGGACAGGGCTACTGAAGCTTTCTTT
TRBJ1-1 TRBD1 TRBV9 NA CASSPGTGFGGAFF TGTGCCAGCAGCCCCGGGACAGGGTTTGGCGGGGCTTTCTTT
TRBJ2-7 NA TRBV5-1 NA CASSGDGREQYF TGCGCCAGCAGCGGGGACGGTCGGGAGCAGTACTTC
TRBJ2-7 TRBD1 TRBV12-5 NA CASGLVLGQGPYEQYF TGTGCTAGTGGTTTGGTACTGGGACAGGGTCCCTACGAGCAGTACTTC
TRBJ1-2 TRBD1 TRBV6-5 NA CATGQGSPGYTF TGTGCCACCGGACAGGGTTCTCCTGGCTACACCTTC
TRBJ1-3 NA TRBV19 once CASSPDPDWDGRNTIYF TGTGCCAGTAGTCCCGACCCGGACTGGGACGGTAGAAACACCATATATTTT
TRBJ2-3 NA TRBV19 NA CASSETSGIDTQYF TGTGCCAGTTCCGAGACCTCAGGCATTGATACGCAGTATTTT
TRBJ2-1 NA TRBV5-4 NA CASSLATGVYNEQFF TGTGCCAGCAGCTTGGCGACAGGAGTGTACAATGAGCAGTTCTTC
TRBJ2-5 NA TRBV11-1 NA CASSLARGTPQETQYF TGTGCCAGCAGCTTAGCTCGGGGCACCCCCCAAGAGACCCAGTACTTC
TRBJ1-2 NA TRBV4-1 NA CASSQGPVSQNYGYTF TGCGCCAGCAGCCAAGGGCCCGTGAGTCAGAACTATGGCTACACCTTC
TRBJ1-6 TRBD1 TRBV7-9 NA CASSPGTEVVGSPLHF TGTGCCAGCAGCCCGGGGACAGAAGTTGTAGGTTCACCCCTCCACTTT
TRBJ1-2 NA TRBV4-1 NA CASSQDGGPISWGYGYTF TGCGCCAGCAGCCAAGATGGGGGACCCATCTCCTGGGGCTATGGCTACACCTTC
TRBJ1-1 NA TRBV7-9 NA CASSLGETEAFF TGTGCCAGCAGCTTAGGGGAAACAGAAGCTTTCTTT
TRBJ2-7 TRBD2 TRBV6-5 NA CASSHSGGPYEQYF TGTGCCAGCAGCCATAGCGGGGGACCCTACGAGCAGTACTTC
TRBJ2-7 NA TRBV6-5 NA CASHGRGSYEQYF TGTGCCAGCCACGGCAGGGGCAGCTACGAGCAGTACTTC
TRBJ2-3 NA TRBV5-1 NA CASSLGRDSTDTQYF TGCGCCAGCAGCTTGGGGCGGGATAGCACAGATACGCAGTATTTT
TRBJ2-1 TRBD2 TRBV5-1 NA CASSLATGGPYNEQFF TGCGCCAGCAGCTTGGCGACGGGGGGGCCCTACAATGAGCAGTTCTTC
TRBJ1-2 NA TRBV2 NA CASSGQVEPYGYTF TGTGCCAGCAGTGGACAGGTGGAACCCTATGGCTACACCTTC
TRBJ2-7 TRBD1 TRBV5-4 once CASSLGGQWFYEQYF TGTGCCAGCAGCTTGGGGGGACAGTGGTTCTACGAGCAGTACTTC
TRBJ2-2 NA TRBV19 NA CASSFNTGELFF TGTGCCAGTAGTTTTAACACCGGGGAGCTGTTTTTT
TRBJ1-4 TRBD1 TRBV4-3 NA CASSRAYGTGGNEKLFF TGCGCCAGCAGCCGGGCTTACGGGACAGGGGGAAATGAAAAACTGTTTTTT
TRBJ2-7 NA TRBV6-9 NA CASSRGLEQYF TGTGCCAGCAGCCGGGGGCTTGAGCAGTACTTC
TRBJ2-7 TRBD2 TRBV19 NA CASSPGLAGGGEQYF TGTGCCAGTAGTCCGGGACTAGCGGGGGGAGGGGAGCAGTACTTC
TRBJ1-1 NA TRBV10-3 NA CAISESTGESTEAFF TGTGCCATCAGTGAGTCGACTGGGGAGAGCACTGAAGCTTTCTTT
TRBJ1-2 TRBD1 TRBV7-8 once CASSLLLPGQIMRGYTF TGTGCCAGCAGCCTCCTCCTACCGGGACAGATTATGAGGGGCTACACCTTC
TRBJ1-1 TRBD1 TRBV28 NA CASSPDRGRTEAFF TGTGCCAGCAGTCCGGACAGGGGAAGAACTGAAGCTTTCTTT
TRBJ1-1 TRBD1 TRBV11-2 NA CASSFGGTGYTEAFF TGTGCCAGCAGTTTTGGCGGGACAGGGTACACTGAAGCTTTCTTT
TRBJ1-4 TRBD1 TRBV6-1 once CASTEGGTGNEKLFF TGTGCCAGCACCGAGGGTGGGACAGGGAATGAAAAACTGTTTTTT
TRBJ2-1 TRBD2 TRBV19 NA CASKSGGPGKQFF TGTGCCAGTAAGTCGGGGGGGCCAGGGAAGCAGTTCTTC